The 12 T cell receptor beta chains in this list originate from one sample, sequenced in a study of T-cell reconstitution after alpha-beta-depleted transplantation in children. Construction of the TCRbeta library involved unique molecular identifiers. TCRdb fed the PCR reads into MiXCR, producing one record per CDR3 protein. The table lists about half a million distinct CDR3 sequences, 12% of them singletons. Sequencing was performed on PBMCs from the stem cell graft donor, taken from the stem cell graft. These receptors originate from a human donor who donated a stem cell graft to a child with combined immunodeficiency.

The chain has TRBV30 and TRBJ2-1; D uncertain. CDR1 GTSNPN and CDR2 SVGIG come from the germline V gene (reference sequence). The length of the CDR3 is 12 residues. V lost 5 bases to trimming and J lost 0 bases, with 5 bases between them. The CDR3 loop reads CAWDASYNEQFF. For the CDR3, the DNA is TGTGCCTGGGATGCCTCCTACAATGAGCAGTTCTTC. The full variable domain, in which reference TRBV30 and TRBJ2-1 provide the parts outside the CDR3, is SQTIHQWPATLVQPVGSPLSLECTVEGTSNPNLYWYRQAAGRGLQLLFYSVGIGQISSEVPQNLSASRPQDRQFILSSKKLLLSDSGFYLCAWDASYNEQFFGPGTRLTVL.

This clonotype was counted at least ten times. Here the CDR3 DNA reads TGCAGCGTTGTAAGACAGGGAGTGTCTAGAGAGCAGTACTTC. Protein sequence: CSVVRQGVSREQYF. V and J are TRBV29-1 and TRBJ2-7; TRBD1 agrees at 7 bases. This CDR3 comprises 14 residues. Germline V gene lookup returns CDR1 SQVTM and CDR2 ANQGSEA. V gave up 4 bases and J gave up 7 bases; unmatched junction bases: 13.

This clonotype was seen many times. The genes are TRBV12-3 or TRBV12-4 and TRBJ2-3; D unresolved. This CDR3 comprises 14 residues. With 1 base removed from V and 6 bases from J, the gap between germline ends came to 11 bases. The CDR3 DNA sequence: TGTGCCAGCAGTTTAGGGTTGAGTTTTGATACGCAGTATTTT. It translates to CASSLGLSFDTQYF.

This clonotype showed up many times. This chain joins TRBV12-3 or TRBV12-4 and TRBJ2-7; 12 bases agree with TRBD2. Losses at the gene ends were 3 bases for V and 3 bases for J; bases not matched to a gene: 0. The CDR3 sequence is 14 residues long. The CDR3 DNA sequence: TGTGCCAGCAGTTTGACTAGCGGGGGCTACGAGCAGTACTTC. Translation: CASSLTSGGYEQYF.

This clonotype was picked up a small number of times. The chain recombines TRBV6-1 with TRBJ1-5; D is perhaps TRBD1 (6 bases). Germline loops: CDR1 MNHNS, CDR2 SASEGT. This CDR3 contains 14 residues. Trimming left V 7 bases short and J 5 bases short, with 15 bases between. CDR3: CASTPRGGDQPQHF. The CDR3 region has the DNA TGTGCCAGCACGCCGAGGGGGGGCGATCAGCCCCAGCATTTT.

This clonotype was detected only once. The rearrangement uses TRBV27 and TRBJ2-4; no clear D. V shed 10 bases and J shed 0 bases, with 10 bases lying between them. The CDR3 has 13 amino acids. Germline V gene data show CDR1 as MNHEY and CDR2 as SMNVEV (reference sequence). CDR3 nucleotide sequence: TGTGCCACCATGGACCTAGCCAAAAACATTCAGTACTTC. It encodes CATMDLAKNIQYF.

At least ten counts were recorded for this clonotype. The CDR3 sequence: CASSRVAGAADTQYF. The CDR3 region has the DNA TGTGCCAGCAGTCGGGTGGCGGGAGCGGCAGATACGCAGTATTTT. The chain links TRBV6-5 to TRBJ2-3; 7 bases map to TRBD2. CDR3 length: 15 residues. The V gene end was trimmed by 5 bases and the J gene end by 4 bases; junction bases not matched to a gene: 9. Germline CDR1 MNHEY, CDR2 SVGAGI.

This clonotype has ten or more counts. In DNA form, the CDR3 reads TGCAGTGCTAGACCCTACAGGGGAAATCAGCCCCAGCATTTT. It translates to CSARPYRGNQPQHF. The V call is TRBV20-1, the J call TRBJ1-5; 7 positions match TRBD1. Germline lookup yields CDR1 DFQATT and CDR2 SNEGSKA (reference sequence). With V trimmed by 2 bases and J by 4 bases, 5 bases remained unmatched. This CDR3 has 14 amino acids.

This clonotype was seen more than once but under ten times. The chain links TRBV2 to TRBJ2-7; D is uncertain. Germline V gene lookup returns CDR1 SNHLY and CDR2 FYNNEI. Trimming stripped 6 bases from V and 6 bases from J, with 18 bases between. CDR3 length: 14 residues. The CDR3 region has the DNA TGTGCCAGCAGAAAGGAGACTGCACCGGGCGAGCAGTACTTC. Residues: CASRKETAPGEQYF.

A few counts support this clonotype. V and J are TRBV20-1 and TRBJ1-1; D is perhaps TRBD1 (6 bases). Germline V CDR1 and CDR2: DFQATT, SNEGSKA (reference sequence). The V and J ends lost 3 bases and 4 bases respectively, with 15 bases between them. This CDR3 has 14 residues. The CDR3 region has the DNA TGCAGTGCTAGCTTACAGGGATGGAGCACTGAAGCTTTCTTT. Translating it yields CSASLQGWSTEAFF.

The V gene is TRBV30, the J gene TRBJ2-5; D gene uncertain. V was pared by 0 bases and J by 5 bases, with 13 bases between. This CDR3 is 14 amino acids long. Germline V CDR1 and CDR2: GTSNPN, SVGIG (reference sequence). In DNA, the CDR3 is TGTGCCTGGAGTGTAGGACGGTGGCGGGAGACCCAGTACTTC. Amino acids: CAWSVGRWRETQYF.

This chain uses TRBV14 with TRBJ2-7, with D perhaps given as TRBD1 or TRBD2 (6 bases each). Germline loops: CDR1 SGHDN, CDR2 FVKESK. V was cut by 1 base and J by 3 bases, with 25 bases left in between. The CDR3 totals 19 residues. CDR3 nucleotides: TGTGCCAGCAGCCAAGGTTGGAGCCAACCCATGGGGGGCCTCTACGAGCAGTACTTC. It encodes CASSQGWSQPMGGLYEQYF.